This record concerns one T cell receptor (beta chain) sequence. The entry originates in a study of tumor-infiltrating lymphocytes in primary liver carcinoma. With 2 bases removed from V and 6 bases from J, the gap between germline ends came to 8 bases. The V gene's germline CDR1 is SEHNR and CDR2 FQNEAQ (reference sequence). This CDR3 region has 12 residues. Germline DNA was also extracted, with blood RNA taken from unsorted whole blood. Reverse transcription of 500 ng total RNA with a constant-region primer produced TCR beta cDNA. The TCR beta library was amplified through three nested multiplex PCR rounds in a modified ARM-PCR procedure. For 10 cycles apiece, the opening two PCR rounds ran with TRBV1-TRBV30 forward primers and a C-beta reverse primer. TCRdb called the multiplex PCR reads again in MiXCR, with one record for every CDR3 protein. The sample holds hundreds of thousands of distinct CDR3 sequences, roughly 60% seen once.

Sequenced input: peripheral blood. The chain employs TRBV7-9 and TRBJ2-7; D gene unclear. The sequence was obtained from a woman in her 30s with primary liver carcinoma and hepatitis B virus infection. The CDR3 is CASSLQIGEQYF. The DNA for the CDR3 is TGTGCCAGCAGCTTACAGATTGGCGAGCAGTACTTC.